The entry below gives a single T cell receptor beta chain sequence along with its context. Clones were read by immunoSEQ multiplex PCR, and TCRdb kept only the in-frame ones, dropping some. Of tens of thousands of clones in the sample, roughly 90% are singletons; the top ten hold around 5.8%. This CDR3 comprises 15 residues. The germline gives CDR1 SGHRS, CDR2 YFSETQ. Between the trimmed V and J ends, which lost 1 base and 3 bases, there was a span of 13 bases. These data come from a study of blood T cell repertoires in COVID-19. The sample was peripheral blood. The V gene is TRBV5-1, the J gene TRBJ2-5; D possibly corresponds to TRBD1 (6 bases). The source of this sequence is a woman aged 45-60 years with acute or convalescent COVID-19. This chain's CDR3 is CASSLRGTEEETQYF. The CDR3, as DNA: TGCGCCAGCAGCTTGAGGGGGACCGAGGAAGAGACCCAGTACTTC.